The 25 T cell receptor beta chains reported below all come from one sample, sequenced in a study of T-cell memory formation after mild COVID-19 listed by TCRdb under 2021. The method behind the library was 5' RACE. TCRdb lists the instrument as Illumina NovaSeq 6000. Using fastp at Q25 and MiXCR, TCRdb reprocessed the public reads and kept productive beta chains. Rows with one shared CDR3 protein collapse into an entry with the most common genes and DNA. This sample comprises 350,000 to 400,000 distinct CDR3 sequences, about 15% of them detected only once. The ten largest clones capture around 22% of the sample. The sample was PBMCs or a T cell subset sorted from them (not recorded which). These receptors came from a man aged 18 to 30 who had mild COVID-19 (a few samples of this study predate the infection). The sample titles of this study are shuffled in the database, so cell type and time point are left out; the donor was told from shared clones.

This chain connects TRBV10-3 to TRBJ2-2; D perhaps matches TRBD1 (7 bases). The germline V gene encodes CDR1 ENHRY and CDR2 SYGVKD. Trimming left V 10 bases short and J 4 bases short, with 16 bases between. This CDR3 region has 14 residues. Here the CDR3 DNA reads TGTGCCACCCGGGGGACAGCATCCACCGGGGAGCTGTTTTTT. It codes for CATRGTASTGELFF.

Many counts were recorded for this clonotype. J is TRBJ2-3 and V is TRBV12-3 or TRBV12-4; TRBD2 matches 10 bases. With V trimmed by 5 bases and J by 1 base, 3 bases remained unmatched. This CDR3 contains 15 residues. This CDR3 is CASSPLAGGTDTQYF. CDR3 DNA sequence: TGTGCCAGCAGTCCTCTAGCGGGGGGCACAGATACGCAGTATTTT.

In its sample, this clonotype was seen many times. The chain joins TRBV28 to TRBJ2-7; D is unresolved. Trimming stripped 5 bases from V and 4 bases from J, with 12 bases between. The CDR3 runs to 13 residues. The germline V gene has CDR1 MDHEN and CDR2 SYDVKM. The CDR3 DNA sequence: TGTGCCAGCAGTGGGTTAGGCCTATACGAGCAGTACTTC. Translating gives CASSGLGLYEQYF.

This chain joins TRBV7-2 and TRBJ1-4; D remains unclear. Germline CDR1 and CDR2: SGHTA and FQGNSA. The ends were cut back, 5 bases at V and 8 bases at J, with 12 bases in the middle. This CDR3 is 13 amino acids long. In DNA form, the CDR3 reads TGTGCCAGCAGCGGCGGGCTGCTCGAAAAACTGTTTTTT. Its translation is CASSGGLLEKLFF.

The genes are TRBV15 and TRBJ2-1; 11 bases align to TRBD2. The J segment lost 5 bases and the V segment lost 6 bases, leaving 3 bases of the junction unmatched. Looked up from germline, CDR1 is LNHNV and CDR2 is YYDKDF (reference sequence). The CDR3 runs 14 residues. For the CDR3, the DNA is TGTGCCACCAGGGGGACTAGCGGTCACAATGAGCAGTTCTTC. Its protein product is CATRGTSGHNEQFF.

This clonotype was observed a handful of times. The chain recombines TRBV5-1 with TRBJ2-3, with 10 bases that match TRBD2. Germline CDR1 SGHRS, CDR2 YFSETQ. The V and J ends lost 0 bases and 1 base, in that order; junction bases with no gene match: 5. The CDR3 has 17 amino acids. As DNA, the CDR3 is TGCGCCAGCAGCTTGGGGCTAGCGGGAGTTGGCACAGATACGCAGTATTTT. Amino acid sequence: CASSLGLAGVGTDTQYF.

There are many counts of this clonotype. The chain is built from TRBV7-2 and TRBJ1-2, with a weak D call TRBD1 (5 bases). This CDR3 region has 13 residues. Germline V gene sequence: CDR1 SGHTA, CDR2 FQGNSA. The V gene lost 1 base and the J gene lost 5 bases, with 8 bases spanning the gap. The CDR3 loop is CASSLGSGYGYTF. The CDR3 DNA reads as TGTGCCAGCAGCTTAGGGTCAGGGTATGGCTACACCTTC.

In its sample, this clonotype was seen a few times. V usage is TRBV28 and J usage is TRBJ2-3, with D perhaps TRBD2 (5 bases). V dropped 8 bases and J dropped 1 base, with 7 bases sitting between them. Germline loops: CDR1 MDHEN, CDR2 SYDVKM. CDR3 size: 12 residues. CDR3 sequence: CASGRGTDTQYF. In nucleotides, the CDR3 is TGTGCCAGCGGGCGGGGCACAGATACGCAGTATTTT.

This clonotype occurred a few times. Here the CDR3 reads CASSDQRGAGELFF. The CDR3 bases are TGCGCCAGCAGTGACCAACGGGGAGCCGGGGAGCTGTTTTTT. The gene calls are TRBV4-1 and TRBJ2-2; tentatively, D is TRBD2 (5 bases). The CDR3 covers 14 residues. Germline CDR1 is MGHRA and CDR2 is YSYEKL. Trimming left V 6 bases short and J 6 bases short, with 14 bases between.

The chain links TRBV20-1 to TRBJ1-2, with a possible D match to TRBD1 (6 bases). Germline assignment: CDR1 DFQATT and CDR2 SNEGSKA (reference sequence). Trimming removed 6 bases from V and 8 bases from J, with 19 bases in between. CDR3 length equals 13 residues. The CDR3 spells CSAAKSDSLGYTF. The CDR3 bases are TGCAGTGCCGCTAAGTCGGACAGCCTGGGCTACACCTTC.

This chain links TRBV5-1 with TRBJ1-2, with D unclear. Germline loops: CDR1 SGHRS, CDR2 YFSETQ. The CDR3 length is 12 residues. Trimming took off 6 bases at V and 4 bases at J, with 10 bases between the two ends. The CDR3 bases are TGCGCCAGCACCCCGGACGGCTATGGCTACACCTTC. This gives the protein CASTPDGYGYTF.

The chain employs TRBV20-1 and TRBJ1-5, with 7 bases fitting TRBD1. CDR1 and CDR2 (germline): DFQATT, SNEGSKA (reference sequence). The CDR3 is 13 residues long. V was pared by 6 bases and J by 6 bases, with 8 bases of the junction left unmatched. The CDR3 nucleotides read TGCAGTGCACGGGACAGTCCTTTTCAGCCCCAGCATTTT. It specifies CSARDSPFQPQHF.

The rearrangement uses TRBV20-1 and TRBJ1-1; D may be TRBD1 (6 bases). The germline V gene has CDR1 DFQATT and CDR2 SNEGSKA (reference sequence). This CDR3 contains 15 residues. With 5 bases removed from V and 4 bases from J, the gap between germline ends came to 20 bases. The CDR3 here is CSAPNYRDSRTEAFF. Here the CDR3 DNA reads TGCAGTGCTCCGAATTACAGGGATTCGCGCACTGAAGCTTTCTTT.

In nucleotides, the CDR3 is TGCGCCAGCAGCGGGGGGGCGGTTGAGGACGAGCAGTACGTC. It is translated as CASSGGAVEDEQYV. This chain uses TRBV5-1 with TRBJ2-7; tentative D call: TRBD2 (7 bases). The CDR3 runs to 14 residues. The V and J ends lost 4 bases and 5 bases respectively, with 16 bases between them. The germline gives CDR1 SGHRS, CDR2 YFSETQ.

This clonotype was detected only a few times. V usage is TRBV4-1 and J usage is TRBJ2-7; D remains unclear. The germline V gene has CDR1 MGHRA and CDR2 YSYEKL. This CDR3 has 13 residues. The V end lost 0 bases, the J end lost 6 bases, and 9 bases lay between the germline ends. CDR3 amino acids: CASSQDPGPEQYV. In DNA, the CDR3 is TGCGCCAGCAGCCAAGATCCGGGTCCCGAGCAGTACGTC.

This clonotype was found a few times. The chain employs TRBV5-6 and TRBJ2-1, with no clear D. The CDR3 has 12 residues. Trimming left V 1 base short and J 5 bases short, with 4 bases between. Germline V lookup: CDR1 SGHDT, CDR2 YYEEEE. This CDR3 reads CASSLIDNEQFF. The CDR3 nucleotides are TGTGCCAGCAGCTTGATTGACAATGAGCAGTTCTTC. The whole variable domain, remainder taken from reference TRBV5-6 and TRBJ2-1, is DAGVTQSPTHLIKTRGQQVTLRCSPKSGHDTVSWYQQALGQGPQFIFQYYEEEERQRGNFPDRFSGHQFPNYSSELNVNALLLGDSALYLCASSLIDNEQFFGPGTRLTVL.

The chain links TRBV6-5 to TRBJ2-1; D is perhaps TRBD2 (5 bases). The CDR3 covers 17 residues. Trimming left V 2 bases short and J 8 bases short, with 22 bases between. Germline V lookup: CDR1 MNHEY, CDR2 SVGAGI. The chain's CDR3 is CASSYLQHPNLEDEQFF. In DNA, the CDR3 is TGTGCCAGCAGTTACCTTCAACACCCGAACTTGGAGGATGAGCAGTTCTTC.

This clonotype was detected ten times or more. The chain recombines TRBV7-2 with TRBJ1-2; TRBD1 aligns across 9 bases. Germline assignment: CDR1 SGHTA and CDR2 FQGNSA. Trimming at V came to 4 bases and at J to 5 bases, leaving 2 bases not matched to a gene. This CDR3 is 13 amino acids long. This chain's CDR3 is CASSSGQGYGYTF. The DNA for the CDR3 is TGTGCCAGCAGCTCGGGACAGGGATATGGCTACACCTTC.

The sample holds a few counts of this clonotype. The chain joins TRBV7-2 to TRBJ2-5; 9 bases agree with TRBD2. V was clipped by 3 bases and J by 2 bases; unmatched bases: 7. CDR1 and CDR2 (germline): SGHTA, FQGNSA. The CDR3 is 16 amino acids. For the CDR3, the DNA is TGTGCCAGCAGCTTCCAAGCGGGGGGCCAACAAGAGACCCAGTACTTC. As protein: CASSFQAGGQQETQYF.

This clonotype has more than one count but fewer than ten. CDR3 sequence reads: CATSDHPRTDRSSYEQYV. The CDR3 DNA reads TGTGCCACCAGTGATCACCCGAGGACAGATCGCAGCTCCTACGAGCAGTACGTC. The rearrangement links TRBV24-1 to TRBJ2-7, with D possibly TRBD1 on 6 matching bases. Germline V gene data show CDR1 as KGHDR and CDR2 as SFDVKD. The CDR3 spans 18 residues. Trimming pared 3 bases from V and 0 bases from J, leaving 20 bases between.

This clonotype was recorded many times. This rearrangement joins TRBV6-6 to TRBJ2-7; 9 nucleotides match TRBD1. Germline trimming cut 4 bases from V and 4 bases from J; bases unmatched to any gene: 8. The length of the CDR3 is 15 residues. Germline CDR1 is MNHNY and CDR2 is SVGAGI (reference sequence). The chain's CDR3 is CASSSSGTGSYEQYF. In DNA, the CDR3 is TGTGCCAGCAGTTCCTCCGGGACAGGGTCTTACGAGCAGTACTTC.

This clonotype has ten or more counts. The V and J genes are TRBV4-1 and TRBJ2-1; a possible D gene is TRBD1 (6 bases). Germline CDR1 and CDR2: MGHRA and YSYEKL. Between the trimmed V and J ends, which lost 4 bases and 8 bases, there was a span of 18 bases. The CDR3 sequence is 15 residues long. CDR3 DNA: TGCGCCAGCAGCCCTACTGGACCCAGGGGAGATGAGCAGTTCTTC. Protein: CASSPTGPRGDEQFF.

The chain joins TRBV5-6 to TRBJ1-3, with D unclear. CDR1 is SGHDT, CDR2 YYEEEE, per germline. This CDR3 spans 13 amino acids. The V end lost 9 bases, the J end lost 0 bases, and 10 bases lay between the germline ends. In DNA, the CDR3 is TGTGCCACCTCGGACCTCTCTGGAAACACCATATATTTT. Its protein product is CATSDLSGNTIYF. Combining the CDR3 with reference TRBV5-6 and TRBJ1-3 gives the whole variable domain DAGVTQSPTHLIKTRGQQVTLRCSPKSGHDTVSWYQQALGQGPQFIFQYYEEEERQRGNFPDRFSGHQFPNYSSELNVNALLLGDSALYLCATSDLSGNTIYFGEGSWLTVV.

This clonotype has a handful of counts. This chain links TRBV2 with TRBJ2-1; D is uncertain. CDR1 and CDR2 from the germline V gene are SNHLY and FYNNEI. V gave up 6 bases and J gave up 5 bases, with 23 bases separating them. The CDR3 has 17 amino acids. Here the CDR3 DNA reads TGTGCCAGCAGCCCTAGGGTAGGGCCCCCGACAAACAATGAGCAGTTCTTC. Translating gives CASSPRVGPPTNNEQFF.

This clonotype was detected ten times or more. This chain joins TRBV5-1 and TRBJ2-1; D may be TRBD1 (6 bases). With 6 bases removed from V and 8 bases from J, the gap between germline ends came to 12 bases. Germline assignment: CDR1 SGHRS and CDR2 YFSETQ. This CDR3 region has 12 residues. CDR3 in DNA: TGCGCCAGCATCGGCAGGGGAGATGAGCAGTTCTTC. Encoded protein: CASIGRGDEQFF.